This T cell receptor beta chain stems from a study of beta chain features in type 1 diabetes. As for the study in general: Taken together, all samples contributed approximately 110 million examined sorted cells. Study results and caveats: Any HLA type influence on TCRB rearrangement was left unresolved here.

Points on this clone: Its target is unknown.

The entirety of the isolated RNA underwent reverse transcription, so expressed TCRB transcripts were sequenced. Around 3.57 million reads was the average for naive, central memory and regulatory T cell samples. Here immunoSEQ multiplex PCR was the method, and the copy in TCRdb shows in-frame clones only, minus some. The repertoire includes hundreds of thousands of clones, approximately 11% of them detected once, and approximately 0.016% sits in the top ten. Unmatched junction bases numbered 12, after V lost 0 bases and J lost 6 bases. Germline CDR1 and CDR2: LGHNA and YSLEER. CDR3 length: 17 amino acids. By way of CD45RO/CCR7/CD25/CD127/CD95/CD27, the CD4+ regulatory, stem cell-like memory, central memory and naive cells were sorted.

The receptor was isolated from a woman aged 25-40 years in good health. The rearrangement uses TRBV4-3 and TRBJ2-3; 7 nucleotides agree with TRBD2. Source material: naive CD4+ T cells from blood. The CDR3 coding sequence is TGCGCCAGCAGCCAAGATAAAGGCGGGAGTATGGGCGATACGCAGTATTTT. Its protein product is CASSQDKGGSMGDTQYF.